This T cell receptor (beta chain) emerged from a study of human T cells and chemical hapten exposure (dated by TCRdb to about 2021). For the study in its entirety: The libraries were sequenced as a pool, and the TCR yield per sample differed mostly because of small variations in library volumes within the pool. For every blood RNA sample, sequencing covered both the TCR alpha and TCR beta chains. Peripheral blood TCR repertoire changes were tracked in vivo in alopecia patients during primary and secondary sensitization to the hapten diphenylcyclopropenone (DPC). Study-wide findings and limitations: Repeated subsampling changed both the strength of the expansion versus patch-test correlation and the threshold at which that correlation became significant. DPC sensitization did not change how many TCRs were above 1 in 1000 frequency, and no evidence was found of alterations in global repertoire structure.

Taken from the germline V gene (reference sequence), the CDR1 and CDR2 loops are DFQATT and SNEGSKA. Its CDR3 holds 15 amino acids, cysteine through phenylalanine. Of all the DNA, just the CDR3 is kept, 45 bases in frame from base 1. V and J lose 5 bases and 1 base, and a span of 15 bases separates them. This clonotype was detected many times. This clone's antigen is unknown. Base-call qualities are not available, and no considerably larger clone is one nucleotide away. The library was produced with RACE. TCRdb lists the instrument as NextSeq 500. Library preparation attached unique molecular identifiers to individual cDNA molecules for quantitative, reproducible TCR counting. The authors processed their data as follows. A median of roughly 99,000 TCRs per sample was observed, with a range of 23,224 to 690,600. The Decombinator software suite was used to annotate the V, J and CDR3 of the TCR reads. Every sample was subsampled to the same number of TCRs (28,000) for the PS versus PT1 abundance plots. Expanded TCRs were defined as absent before sensitization and observed at least eight times at the 2-week time point. Starting from the raw public reads, TCRdb applied fastp trimming at Q25, assembled clones with MiXCR and retained in-frame beta chains. Identical CDR3 proteins give one entry, which carries the most common genes and DNA. The V and J calls shown here were made by TCRdb, not taken from the authors' results. For this sample there are more than 35,000 distinct CDR3 sequences; approximately 4% appear just once. The ten largest clones take up 5% to 7% of the sample.

This sample's time point label indicates: healthy volunteer bleed at 6 weeks. Total RNA was isolated from unfractionated whole blood collected in Tempus Blood RNA tubes. Four or five healthy volunteers acted as controls for TCR sequencing and had blood drawn at day 0, 2 weeks and 6 weeks. The source of this sequence is a human donor in good health. Some clones in this sample may be carry-over from other donors' samples. The sample was whole blood. The chain is made from TRBV20-1 and TRBJ1-5; the D segment could be TRBD1, given 6 matching bases. In nucleotide form, the sequence is TGCAGTGCTGAGACCTGGGGGCCCAGCAATCAGCCCCAGCATTTT. It translates as CSAETWGPSNQPQHF.